This TCR beta chain emerged from a study of OX40 agonist ivuxolimab in advanced cancers. On the study more broadly: At doses from 0.01 to 10 mg/kg, patients were given intravenous ivuxolimab every 2 weeks. Patients with hepatocellular carcinoma, melanoma, renal cell or head and neck cancer made up the dose-escalation patients.

The data were produced by immunoSEQ multiplex PCR, yet TCRdb's version contains in-frame clones alone and is incomplete. The sample lists 90,000 or so clones, 91% occurring once. The length of the CDR3 is 15 residues. Germline-derived CDR1 and CDR2 are MNHEY and SVGAGI. Trimming took 2 bases from V and 3 from J, leaving 11 bases between them. With regard to this clone: What it recognizes is unknown.

Study observations and caveats: In a subset of nonresponders, normalized T-cell clonal expansion was also low.

The J gene is TRBJ1-5, the V gene TRBV6-5; possibly TRBD1 for D (5 bases). The sequencing used CD4+ or CD8+ T cells sorted from blood, collected in a trial of the OX40 agonist ivuxolimab. The TCR originated in an adult with an advanced solid tumor such as melanoma, head and neck, liver or kidney cancer. The CDR3 loop is CASSYLDSFNQPQHF. CDR3 coding DNA: TGTGCCAGCAGTTACCTCGACAGTTTCAATCAGCCCCAGCATTTT.